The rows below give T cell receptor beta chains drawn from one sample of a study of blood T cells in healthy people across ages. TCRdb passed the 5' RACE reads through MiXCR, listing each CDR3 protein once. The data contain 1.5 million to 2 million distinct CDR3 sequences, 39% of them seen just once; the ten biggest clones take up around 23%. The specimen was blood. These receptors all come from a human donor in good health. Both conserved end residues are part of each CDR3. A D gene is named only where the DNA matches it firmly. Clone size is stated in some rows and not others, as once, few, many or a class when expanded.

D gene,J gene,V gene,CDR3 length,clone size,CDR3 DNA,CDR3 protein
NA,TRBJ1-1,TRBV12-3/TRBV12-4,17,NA,TGTGCCAGCAGTTTGAGGGATATCGGCAGGATGAACACTGAAGCTTTCTTT,CASSLRDIGRMNTEAFF
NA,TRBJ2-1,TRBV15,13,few,TGTGCCACCAGCATGACAGTCCGGAATGAGCAGTTCTTC,CATSMTVRNEQFF
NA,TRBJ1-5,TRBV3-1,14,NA,TGTGCCAGCAGCCAAGAGGGGCGGCATCAGCCCCAGCATTTT,CASSQEGRHQPQHF
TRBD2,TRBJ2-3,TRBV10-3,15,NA,TGTGCCATCGGACGACTAGCGGGGAGCACAGATACGCAGTATTTT,CAIGRLAGSTDTQYF
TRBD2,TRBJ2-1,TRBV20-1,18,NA,TGCAGTGCTAAGGCTAGCGGGGGCCAAAAGAGCTCCTACAATGAGCAGTTCTTC,CSAKASGGQKSSYNEQFF
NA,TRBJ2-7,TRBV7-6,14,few,TGTGCCAGCAGCTTAGGACGCTCGGGCTACGAGCAGTACTTC,CASSLGRSGYEQYF
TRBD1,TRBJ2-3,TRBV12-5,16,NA,TGTGCTAGTGGTTCCTGGGGACAGGGGGCATCAGATACGCAGTATTTT,CASGSWGQGASDTQYF
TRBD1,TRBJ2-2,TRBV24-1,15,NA,TGTGCCACCGAACCCGGGACAGGCCCGACCGGGGAGCTGTTTTTT,CATEPGTGPTGELFF
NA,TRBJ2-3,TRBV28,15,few,TGTGCCAGCAGTCAAACCCAGGGAAACACAGATACGCAGTATTTT,CASSQTQGNTDTQYF
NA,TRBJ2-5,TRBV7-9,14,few,TGTGCCAGCAGCCTACCCTTTTCGGTGGAGACCCAGTACTTC,CASSLPFSVETQYF
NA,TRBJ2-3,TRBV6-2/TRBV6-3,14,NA,TGTGCCAGCAGACGAGATACAGCTACAGATACGCAGTATTTT,CASRRDTATDTQYF
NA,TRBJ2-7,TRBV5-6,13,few,TGTGCCAGCAGCTTGATAAGACCGTACGAGCAGTACTTC,CASSLIRPYEQYF
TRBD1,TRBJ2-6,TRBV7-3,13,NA,TGTGCCAGCAGCTTAACGTTACAGGGGATACTGACTTTC,CASSLTLQGILTF
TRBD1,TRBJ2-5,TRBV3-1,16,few,TGTGCCAGCAGCCCAGGTGACAGGGGGCGCGGAGAGACCCAGTACTTC,CASSPGDRGRGETQYF
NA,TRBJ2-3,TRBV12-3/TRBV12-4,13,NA,TGTGCCAGCCACCTTCGTGACACAGATACGCAGTATTTT,CASHLRDTDTQYF
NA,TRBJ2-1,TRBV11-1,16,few,TGTGCCAGCAGCTTGACAGGGTTTTCAGCGGGAAATGAGCAGTTCTTC,CASSLTGFSAGNEQFF
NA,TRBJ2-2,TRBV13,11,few,TGTGCCAGCAGCTTATCCGGGAAGCTGTTTTTT,CASSLSGKLFF
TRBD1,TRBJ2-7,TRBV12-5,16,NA,TGTGCTAGTGCCCTATCGCCGGACAGGGGTTTCCACGAGCAGTACTTC,CASALSPDRGFHEQYF
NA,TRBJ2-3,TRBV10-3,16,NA,TGTGCCATCAGTGAGTCGTTGGCAGTCTACACAGATACGCAGTATTTT,CAISESLAVYTDTQYF
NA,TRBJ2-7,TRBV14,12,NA,TGTGCCAGCAGCCAAGCTAACTGCGAGCAGTACTTC,CASSQANCEQYF
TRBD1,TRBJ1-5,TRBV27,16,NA,TGTGCCAGCGTTCCTCTGGGGACAGGGGTTTCTCAGCCCCAGCATTTT,CASVPLGTGVSQPQHF
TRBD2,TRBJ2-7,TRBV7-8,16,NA,TGTGCCAGCAGCTTCAGGACTAGCGAACTTATCTACGAGCAGTACTTC,CASSFRTSELIYEQYF
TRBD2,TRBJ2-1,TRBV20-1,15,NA,TGCAGTGCCCAGGCTAGCGGGGGCCCCAACAATGAGCAGTTCTTC,CSAQASGGPNNEQFF
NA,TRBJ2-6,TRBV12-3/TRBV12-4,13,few,TGTGCCAGCTTTTCCTCTGGGGCCAACGTCCTGACTTTC,CASFSSGANVLTF
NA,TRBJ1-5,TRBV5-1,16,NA,TGCGCCAGCAGCTTGATGGGGGCAGACAGCAATCAGCCCCAGCATTTT,CASSLMGADSNQPQHF
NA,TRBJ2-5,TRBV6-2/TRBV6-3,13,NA,TGTGCCAGCACCCGAGAGGGGCCACAGACCCAGTACTTC,CASTREGPQTQYF
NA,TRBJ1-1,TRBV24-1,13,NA,TGTGCCACCGGGGGAGAGGGGTTCACTGAAGCTTTCTTT,CATGGEGFTEAFF
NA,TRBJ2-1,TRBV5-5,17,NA,TGTGCCAGCAGCTTGGCCGGTTACCTCCAGTCCCACAATGAGCAGTTCTTC,CASSLAGYLQSHNEQFF
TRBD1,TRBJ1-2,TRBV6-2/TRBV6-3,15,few,TGTGCCGGCAGTAGAGGTCTGACAGGGAACTATGGCTACACCTTC,CAGSRGLTGNYGYTF
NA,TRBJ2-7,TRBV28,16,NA,TGTGCCAGCAGGGGCCCCGGAGCGTCGTTGATATACGAGCAGTACTTC,CASRGPGASLIYEQYF
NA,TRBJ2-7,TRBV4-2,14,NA,TGTGCCAGCAGCCAAGAACGGGCCGCGGCGGAGCAGTACTTC,CASSQERAAAEQYF
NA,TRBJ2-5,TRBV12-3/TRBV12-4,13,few,TGTGCCAGCAGTTTTTTTGCACAAGAGACCCAGTACTTC,CASSFFAQETQYF
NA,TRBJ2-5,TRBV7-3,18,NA,TGTGCCAGCAGCTTAAATGGTAGGGGAGGTGGACCTGGGGAGACCCAGTACTTC,CASSLNGRGGGPGETQYF
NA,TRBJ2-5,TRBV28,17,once,TGTGCCAGCAGTTTACAGGGGACTATACTCCTTGAAGAGACCCAGTACTTC,CASSLQGTILLEETQYF
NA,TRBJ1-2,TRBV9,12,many,TGTGCCAGCAGCGTCACTAACTATGGCTACACCTTC,CASSVTNYGYTF
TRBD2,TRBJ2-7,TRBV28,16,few,TGTGCCAGCAGCGGCAGGGCTAGCGGGGCCATCTACGAGCAGTACTTC,CASSGRASGAIYEQYF
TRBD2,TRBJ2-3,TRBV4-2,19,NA,TGTGCCAGCAACCAAAGCGGGGCGGGGGGGCAACGTAGAGCAGATACGCAGTATTTT,CASNQSGAGGQRRADTQYF
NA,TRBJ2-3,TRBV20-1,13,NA,TGCAGTGCTAGAAGTCCTGGCACAGACACGCAGTATTTT,CSARSPGTDTQYF
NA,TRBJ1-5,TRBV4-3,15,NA,TGCGCCAGCAGCCAAGATCACCAGAAAAATCAGCCCCAGCATTTT,CASSQDHQKNQPQHF
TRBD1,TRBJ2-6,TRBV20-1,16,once,TGCACTGCACGACTCCGACAGGGAACGGGGGCCAACGTCCTGACTTTC,CTARLRQGTGANVLTF
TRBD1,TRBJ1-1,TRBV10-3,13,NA,TGTGCCATCAGTGGGACAGGGTTCGCTGAAGCTTTCTTT,CAISGTGFAEAFF
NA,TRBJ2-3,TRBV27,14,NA,TGTGCCAGCAGTTTTGGGCTCCTCGGTGATACGCAGTATTTT,CASSFGLLGDTQYF
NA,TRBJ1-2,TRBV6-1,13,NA,TGTGCCAGCAGTGAAATGAGGGAATATGGCTACACCTTC,CASSEMREYGYTF
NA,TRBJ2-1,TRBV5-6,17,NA,TGTGCCAGCAGCTTGTGGAGAACGGGGGGCTTTTACCATGAGCAGTTCTTC,CASSLWRTGGFYHEQFF
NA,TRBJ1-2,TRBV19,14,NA,TGTGCCAGTAGTACCCGGGACTCGTTAGATGACTACACCTTC,CASSTRDSLDDYTF
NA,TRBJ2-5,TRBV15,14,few,TGTGCCACCAGCAGCAGGGGACTGGGAGAGACCCAGTACTTC,CATSSRGLGETQYF
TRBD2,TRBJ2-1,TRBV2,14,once,TGTGCCAGTAGGCGGACTAGCGACTACAATGAGCAGTTCTTC,CASRRTSDYNEQFF
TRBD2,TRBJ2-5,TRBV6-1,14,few,TGTGCCAGCAACCATTTAGCGGGGGACGAGACCCAGTACTTC,CASNHLAGDETQYF
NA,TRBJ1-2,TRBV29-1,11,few,TGCAGCGTTGAGCGGAGACATGGCTACACCTTC,CSVERRHGYTF
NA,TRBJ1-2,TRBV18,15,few,TGTGCCAGCTCAACAACCTCAGGGGCTAACTATGGCTACACCTTC,CASSTTSGANYGYTF
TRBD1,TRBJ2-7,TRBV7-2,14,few,TGTGCCAGCAGCTCATTAGGACAGGGGGCAGAGCAGTACTTC,CASSSLGQGAEQYF
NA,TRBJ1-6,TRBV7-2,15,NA,TGTACCAGCACCCTCGGGGGCGTATATAATTCGCCCCTCCACTTT,CTSTLGGVYNSPLHF
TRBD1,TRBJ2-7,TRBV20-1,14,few,TGCAGTGCTGGCGCTCCCGGGACAGGCTACGAGCAGTACTTC,CSAGAPGTGYEQYF
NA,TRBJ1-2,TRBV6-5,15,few,TGTGCCAGCAGTTCCTTATCAGGGGCTTACTATGGCTACACCTTC,CASSSLSGAYYGYTF
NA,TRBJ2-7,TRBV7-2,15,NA,TGTGCCAGCAGCTTAGCGGCCCAATCCCTCTACGAGCAGTACTTC,CASSLAAQSLYEQYF
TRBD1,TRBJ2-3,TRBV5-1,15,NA,TGCGCCGGCAGCTTTGAAGCAGGGGGTGATAATACGCAGTATTTT,CAGSFEAGGDNTQYF
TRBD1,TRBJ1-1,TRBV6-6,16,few,TGTGCCAGCAGTTACTCGACCAGGACAGGGTGGACTGAAGCTTTCTTT,CASSYSTRTGWTEAFF
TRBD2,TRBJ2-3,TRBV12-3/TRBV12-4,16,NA,TGTGCCAGCACTATATTAGCGGGGGGTAGCACAGATACGCAGTATTTT,CASTILAGGSTDTQYF
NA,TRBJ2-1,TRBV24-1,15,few,TGTGCCACCAGTGACCTCAGGGGTTCCTACAATGAGCAGTTCTTC,CATSDLRGSYNEQFF